Below, one T cell receptor (beta chain) is given with its context. The data originate from a study of shared clonotypes between healthy human individuals. The protocol was immunoSEQ multiplex PCR, while the TCRdb copy is restricted to in-frame clones and leaves out a portion. In the table there are 950,000 to 1,100,000 clones, under 80% of which are singletons. Unmatched junction bases numbered 5, after V lost 8 bases and J lost 5 bases. The CDR3 runs to 12 residues. Germline V gives CDR1 SGHDT, CDR2 YYEEEE. The V call is TRBV5-6, the J call TRBJ2-5; 8 bases fit TRBD1. This receptor was identified in a man younger than 35 in good health. The sequencing input was memory CD4+ T cells sorted from blood. Subset reported: CD45RA-negative fraction. In nucleotides, the CDR3 is TGTGCCAGTCAGGGGGCCTGGGAGACCCAGTACTTC. This gives the protein CASQGAWETQYF. Full variable domain (missing parts from reference TRBV5-6 and TRBJ2-5): DAGVTQSPTHLIKTRGQQVTLRCSPKSGHDTVSWYQQALGQGPQFIFQYYEEEERQRGNFPDRFSGHQFPNYSSELNVNALLLGDSALYLCASQGAWETQYFGPGTRLLVL.